This entry is about one T cell receptor (beta chain). Its antigen is undetermined. The sample belongs to a study of vaccination and CD4 T cells after COVID-19. Study-level information: As a positive control, some control cultures were given a CEFX pool, while others were given an HIV-1 Nef pool or no peptide.

At the Johns Hopkins FTIC core, DNA taken from cultured CD4+ T cells was sequenced by way of the Oncomine TCR Beta short-read assay. Each CDR3 protein gets one entry after TCRdb re-called the PCR reads with MiXCR. There are more than 7,500 distinct CDR3 sequences in the sample; 50% to 70% occur only once, and 7.3% lies in the top ten. As for treatment: roughly ten-day PBMC culture with coronavirus spike peptide pools or control peptides (ViraFEST assay). TCR sequencing followed the expansion of antigen-specific T cells with peptide pools in ViraFEST. The length of the CDR3 is 14 residues. Germline V gives CDR1 SGHTA, CDR2 FQGNSA. The V end lost 1 base, the J end lost 8 bases, and 14 bases lay between the germline ends. Study-wide results and limits: Median approximately 90% of reactive clones detected in convalescent patients emerged only post-vaccination.

What was sequenced was CD4+ T cells from blood, cultured in vitro. The clonotype originates from a human donor who had recovered from COVID-19. The gene calls are TRBV7-2 and TRBJ1-1; weak D call: TRBD1 (5 bases). CDR3 DNA: TGTGCCAGCAGCTTAGTCGGCAGGGCAGGCGAAGCTTTCTTT. Residues: CASSLVGRAGEAFF.